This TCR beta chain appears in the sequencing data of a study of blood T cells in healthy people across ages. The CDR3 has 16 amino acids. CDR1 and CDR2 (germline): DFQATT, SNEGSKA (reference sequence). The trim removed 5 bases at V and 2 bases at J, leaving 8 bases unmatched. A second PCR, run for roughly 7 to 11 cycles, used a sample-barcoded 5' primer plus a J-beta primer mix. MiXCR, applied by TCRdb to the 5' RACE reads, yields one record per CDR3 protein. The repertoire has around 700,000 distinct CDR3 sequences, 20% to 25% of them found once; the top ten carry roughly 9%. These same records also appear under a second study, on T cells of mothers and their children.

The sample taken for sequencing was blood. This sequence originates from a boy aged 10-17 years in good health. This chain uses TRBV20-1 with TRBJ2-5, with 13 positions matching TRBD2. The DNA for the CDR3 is TGCAGTGCTGGACTAGCGGGAGTCCGATTTCAAGAGACCCAGTACTTC. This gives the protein CSAGLAGVRFQETQYF.